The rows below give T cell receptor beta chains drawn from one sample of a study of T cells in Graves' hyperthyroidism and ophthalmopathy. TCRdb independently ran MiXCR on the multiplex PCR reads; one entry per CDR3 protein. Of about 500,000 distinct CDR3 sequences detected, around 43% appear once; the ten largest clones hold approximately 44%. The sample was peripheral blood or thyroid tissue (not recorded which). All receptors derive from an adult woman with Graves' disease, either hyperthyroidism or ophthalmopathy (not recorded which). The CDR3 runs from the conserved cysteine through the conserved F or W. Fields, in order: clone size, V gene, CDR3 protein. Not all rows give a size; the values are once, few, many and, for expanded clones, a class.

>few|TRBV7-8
CASSLRSGEAFF
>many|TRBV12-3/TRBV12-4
CASTQNAEATGQPQHF
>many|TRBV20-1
CSAAHQTSGSYEQYF
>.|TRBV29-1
CSVLGRANTEAFF
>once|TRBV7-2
CASSPDGGAQYF
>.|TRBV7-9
CASTRGPNEKLFF
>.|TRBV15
CATSLTGSSEKLFF
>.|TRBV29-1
CSVVPGTGVNEQYF
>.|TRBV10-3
CAIRPGTGDYNEQFF
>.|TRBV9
CASSVEIGELFF
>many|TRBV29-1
CSVGSSYEQYF
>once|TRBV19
CASSIDQSRDTEAFF
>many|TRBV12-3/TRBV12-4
CASRQGGGQPQHF
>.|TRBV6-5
CASSPLGFYGHTF
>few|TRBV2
CASSDLAGVTDTQYF
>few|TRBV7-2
CASSLGRGGQETQYF
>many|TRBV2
CARIPGQNTGELFF
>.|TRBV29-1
CSVSRDGSRDGYTF
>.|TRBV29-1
CSVPGSNYGYTF
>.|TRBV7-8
CASSIGQGGQNTEAFF
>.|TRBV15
CATSSRQGGRQPQHF
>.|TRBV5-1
CASSLGSDNQPQHF
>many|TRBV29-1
CSVASGGYYEQYF
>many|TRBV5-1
CASSWDRGTGNTIYF
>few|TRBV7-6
CASSLGSGRLGETQYF
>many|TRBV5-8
CASSLRPSGNYEQYF
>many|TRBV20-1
CSAGIQNGETQYF
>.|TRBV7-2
CASSWISGSGETQYF
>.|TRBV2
CASSTPTERETQYF